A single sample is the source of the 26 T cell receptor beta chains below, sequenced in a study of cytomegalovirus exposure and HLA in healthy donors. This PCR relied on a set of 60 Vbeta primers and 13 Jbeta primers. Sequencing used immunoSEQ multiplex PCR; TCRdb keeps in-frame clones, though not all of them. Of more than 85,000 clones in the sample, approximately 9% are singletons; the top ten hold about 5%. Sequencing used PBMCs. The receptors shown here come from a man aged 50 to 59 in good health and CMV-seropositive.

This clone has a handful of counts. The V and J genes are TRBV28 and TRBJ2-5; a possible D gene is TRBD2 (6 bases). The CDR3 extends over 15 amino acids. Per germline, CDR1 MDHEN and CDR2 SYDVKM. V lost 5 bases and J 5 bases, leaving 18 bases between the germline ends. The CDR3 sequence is CASSPPLGGSETQYF. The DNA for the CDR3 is TGTGCCAGCAGTCCCCCCCTTGGGGGGAGCGAGACCCAGTACTTC.

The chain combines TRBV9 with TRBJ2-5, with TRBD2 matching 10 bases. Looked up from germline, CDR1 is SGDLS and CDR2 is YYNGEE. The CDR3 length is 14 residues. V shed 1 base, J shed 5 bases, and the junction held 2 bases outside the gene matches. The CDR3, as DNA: TGTGCCAGCAGCGTACAGCGGGAGGGCGAGACCCAGTACTTC. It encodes CASSVQREGETQYF. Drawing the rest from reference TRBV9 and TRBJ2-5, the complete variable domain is DSGVTQTPKHLITATGQRVTLRCSPRSGDLSVYWYQQSLDQGLQFLIQYYNGEERAKGNILERFSAQQFPDLHSELNLSSLELGDSALYFCASSVQREGETQYFGPGTRLLVL.

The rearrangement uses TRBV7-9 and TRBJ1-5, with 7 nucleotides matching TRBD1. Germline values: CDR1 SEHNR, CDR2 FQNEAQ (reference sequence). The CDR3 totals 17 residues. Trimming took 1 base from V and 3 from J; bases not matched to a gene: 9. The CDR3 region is CASSLGTGTVDNQPQHF. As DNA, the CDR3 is TGTGCCAGCAGCTTAGGGACCGGGACAGTGGACAATCAGCCCCAGCATTTT. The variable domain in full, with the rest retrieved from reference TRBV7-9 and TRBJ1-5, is DTGVSQNPRHKITKRGQNVTFRCDPISEHNRLYWYRQTLGQGPEFLTYFQNEAQLEKSRLLSDRFSAERPKGSFSTLEIQRTEQGDSAMYLCASSLGTGTVDNQPQHFGDGTRLSIL.

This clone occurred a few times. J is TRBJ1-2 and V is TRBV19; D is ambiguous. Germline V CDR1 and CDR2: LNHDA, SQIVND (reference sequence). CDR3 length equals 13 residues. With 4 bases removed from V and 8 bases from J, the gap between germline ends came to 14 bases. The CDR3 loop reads CASSRALLPGYTF. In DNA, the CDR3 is TGTGCCAGTAGTAGAGCCCTACTTCCAGGCTACACCTTC.

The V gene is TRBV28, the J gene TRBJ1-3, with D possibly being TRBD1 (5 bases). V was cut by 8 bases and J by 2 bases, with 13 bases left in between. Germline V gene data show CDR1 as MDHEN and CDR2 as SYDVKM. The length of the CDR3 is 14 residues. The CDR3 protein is CASSSGGAGNTIYF. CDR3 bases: TGTGCCAGCTCCTCTGGGGGGGCTGGAAACACCATATATTTT.

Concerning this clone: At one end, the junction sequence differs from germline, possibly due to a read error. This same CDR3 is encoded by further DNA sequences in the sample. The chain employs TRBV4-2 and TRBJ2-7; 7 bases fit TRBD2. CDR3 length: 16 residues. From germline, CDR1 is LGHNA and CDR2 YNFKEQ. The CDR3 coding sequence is TGTGCCAGCAGCCTCGGCAAGCGGGACTCCTCCTACGAGCAGTACTTT. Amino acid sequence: CASSLGKRDSSYEQYF.

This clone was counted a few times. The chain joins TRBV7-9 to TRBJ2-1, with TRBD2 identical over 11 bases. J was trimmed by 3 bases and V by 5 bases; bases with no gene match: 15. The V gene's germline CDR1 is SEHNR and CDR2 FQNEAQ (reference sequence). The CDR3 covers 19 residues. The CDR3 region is CASSPSVRTSGSDYNEQFF. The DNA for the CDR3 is TGTGCCAGCAGCCCCTCCGTTAGAACTAGCGGGAGTGACTACAATGAGCAGTTCTTC.

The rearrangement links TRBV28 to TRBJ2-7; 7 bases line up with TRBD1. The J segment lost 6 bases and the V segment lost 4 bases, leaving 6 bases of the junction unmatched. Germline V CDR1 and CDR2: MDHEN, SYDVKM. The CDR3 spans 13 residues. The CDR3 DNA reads TGTGCCAGCAGTTCGTCCGACAGGGCCGAGCAGTACTTC. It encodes CASSSSDRAEQYF. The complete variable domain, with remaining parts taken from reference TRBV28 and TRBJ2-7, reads DVKVTQSSRYLVKRTGEKVFLECVQDMDHENMFWYRQDPGLGLRLIYFSYDVKMKEKGDIPEGYSVSREKKERFSLILESASTNQTSMYLCASSSSDRAEQYFGPGTRLTVT.

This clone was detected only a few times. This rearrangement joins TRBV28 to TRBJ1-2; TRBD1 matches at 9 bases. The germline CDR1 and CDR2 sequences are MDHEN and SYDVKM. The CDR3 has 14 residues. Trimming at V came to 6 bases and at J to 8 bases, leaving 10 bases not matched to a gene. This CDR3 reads CASSRDRVIYGYTF. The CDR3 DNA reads TGTGCCAGCAGCCGGGACAGGGTGATTTACGGCTACACCTTC.

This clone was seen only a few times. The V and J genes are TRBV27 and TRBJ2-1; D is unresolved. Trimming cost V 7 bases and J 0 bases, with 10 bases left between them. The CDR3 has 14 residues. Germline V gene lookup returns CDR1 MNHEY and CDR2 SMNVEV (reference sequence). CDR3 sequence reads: CASTPFSSYNEQFF. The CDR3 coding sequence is TGTGCCAGCACCCCTTTTAGCTCCTACAATGAGCAGTTCTTC.

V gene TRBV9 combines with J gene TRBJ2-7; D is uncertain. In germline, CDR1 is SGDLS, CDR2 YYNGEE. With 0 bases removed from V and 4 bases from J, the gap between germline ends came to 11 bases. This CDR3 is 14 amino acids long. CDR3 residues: CASSVAPGRYEQYF. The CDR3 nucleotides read TGTGCCAGCAGCGTAGCTCCAGGCCGGTACGAGCAGTACTTC.

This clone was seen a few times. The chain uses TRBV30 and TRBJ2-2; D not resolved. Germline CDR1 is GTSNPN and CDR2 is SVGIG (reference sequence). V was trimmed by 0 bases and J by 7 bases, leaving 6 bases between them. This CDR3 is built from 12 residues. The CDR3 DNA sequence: TGTGCCTGGAGTGTTGCAGGCGGGGAGCTGTTTTTT. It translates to CAWSVAGGELFF.

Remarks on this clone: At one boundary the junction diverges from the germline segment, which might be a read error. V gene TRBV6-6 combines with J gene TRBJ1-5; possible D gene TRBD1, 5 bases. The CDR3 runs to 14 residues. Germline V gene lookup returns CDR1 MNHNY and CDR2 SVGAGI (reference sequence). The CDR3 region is CASSYSQGNQHQHF. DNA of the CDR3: TGTGCCAGCAGTTACTCGCAGGGCAATCAGCACCAGCATTTT.

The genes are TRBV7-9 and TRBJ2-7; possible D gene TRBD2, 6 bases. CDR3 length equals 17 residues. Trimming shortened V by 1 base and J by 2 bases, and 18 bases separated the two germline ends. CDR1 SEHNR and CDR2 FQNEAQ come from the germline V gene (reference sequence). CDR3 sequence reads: CASSLDPGTPLTYEQYF. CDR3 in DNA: TGTGCCAGCAGCTTAGACCCCGGGACTCCTTTGACCTACGAGCAGTACTTC. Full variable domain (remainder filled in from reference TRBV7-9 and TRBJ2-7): DTGVSQNPRHKITKRGQNVTFRCDPISEHNRLYWYRQTLGQGPEFLTYFQNEAQLEKSRLLSDRFSAERPKGSFSTLEIQRTEQGDSAMYLCASSLDPGTPLTYEQYFGPGTRLTVT.

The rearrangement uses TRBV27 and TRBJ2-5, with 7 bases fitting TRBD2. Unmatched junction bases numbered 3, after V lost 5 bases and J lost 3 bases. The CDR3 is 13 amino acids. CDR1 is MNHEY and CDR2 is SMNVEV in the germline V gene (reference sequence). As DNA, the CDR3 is TGTGCCAGCAGTCATGGACTAGAAGAGACCCAGTACTTC. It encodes CASSHGLEETQYF.

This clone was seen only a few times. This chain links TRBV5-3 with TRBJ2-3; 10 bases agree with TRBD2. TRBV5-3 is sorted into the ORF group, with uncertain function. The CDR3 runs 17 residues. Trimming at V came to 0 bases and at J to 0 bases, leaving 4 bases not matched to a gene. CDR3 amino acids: CARSLGSGRASTDTQYF. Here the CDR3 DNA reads TGTGCCAGAAGCTTGGGAAGCGGGAGGGCTAGCACAGATACGCAGTATTTT.

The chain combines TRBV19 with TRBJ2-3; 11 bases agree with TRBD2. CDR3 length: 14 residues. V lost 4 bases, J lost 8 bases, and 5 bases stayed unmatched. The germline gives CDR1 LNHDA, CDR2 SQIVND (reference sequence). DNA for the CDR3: TGTGCCAGTAGTAGGGGGACTAGCGGTCCTACGCAGTATTTT. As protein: CASSRGTSGPTQYF.

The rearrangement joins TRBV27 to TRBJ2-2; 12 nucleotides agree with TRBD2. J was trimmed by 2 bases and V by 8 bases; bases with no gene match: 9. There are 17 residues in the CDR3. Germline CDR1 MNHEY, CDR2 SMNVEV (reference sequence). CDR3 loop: CASAGLAGGLNTGELFF. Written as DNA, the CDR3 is TGTGCCAGCGCGGGGCTAGCGGGAGGGCTTAACACCGGGGAGCTGTTTTTT.

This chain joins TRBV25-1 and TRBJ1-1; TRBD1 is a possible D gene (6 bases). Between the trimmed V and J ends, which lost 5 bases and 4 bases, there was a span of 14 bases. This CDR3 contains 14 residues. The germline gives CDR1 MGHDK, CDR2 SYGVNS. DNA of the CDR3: TGTGCCAGCAGTATATGGGGGCTTGGCACTGAAGCTTTCTTT. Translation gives CASSIWGLGTEAFF.

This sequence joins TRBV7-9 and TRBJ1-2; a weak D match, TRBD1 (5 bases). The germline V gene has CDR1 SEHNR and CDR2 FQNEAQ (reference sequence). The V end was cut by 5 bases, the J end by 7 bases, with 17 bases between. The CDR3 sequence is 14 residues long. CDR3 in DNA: TGTGCCAGCAGCCCCTCCAAAGGGGATTTTGGCTACACCTTC. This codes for CASSPSKGDFGYTF.

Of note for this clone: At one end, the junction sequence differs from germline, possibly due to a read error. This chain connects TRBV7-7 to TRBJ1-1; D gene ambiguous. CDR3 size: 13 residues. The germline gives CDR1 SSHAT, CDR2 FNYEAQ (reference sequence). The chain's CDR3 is CASSFTLDTEAFF. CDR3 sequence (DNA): TGTGCTAGCAGCTTCACTTTGGACACTGAAGCTTTCTTT. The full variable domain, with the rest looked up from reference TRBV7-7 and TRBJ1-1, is GAGVSQSPRYKVTKRGQDVTLRCDPISSHATLYWYQQALGQGPEFLTYFNYEAQPDKSGLPSDRFSAERPEGSISTLTIQRTEQRDSAMYRCASSFTLDTEAFFGQGTRLTVV.

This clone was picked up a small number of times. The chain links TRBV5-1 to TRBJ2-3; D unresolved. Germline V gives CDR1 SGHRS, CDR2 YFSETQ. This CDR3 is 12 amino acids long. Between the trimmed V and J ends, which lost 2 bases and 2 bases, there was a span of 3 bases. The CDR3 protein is CASSLLTDTQYF. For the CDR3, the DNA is TGCGCCAGCAGCTTACTCACAGATACGCAGTATTTT.

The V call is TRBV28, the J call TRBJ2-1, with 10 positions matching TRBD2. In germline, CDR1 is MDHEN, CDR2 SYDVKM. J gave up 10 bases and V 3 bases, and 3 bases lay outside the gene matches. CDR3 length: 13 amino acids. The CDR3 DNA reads TGTGCCAGCAGTTTTGTTAGCGGGGGGGAGCAGTTCTTC. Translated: CASSFVSGGEQFF.

CDR3 bases: TGTGCCAGCAGCCAAGATGGTCAGACTGGAGGGGCCTACGAGCAGTACTTC. This codes for CASSQDGQTGGAYEQYF. The J gene is TRBJ2-7, the V gene TRBV4-2, with a tentative D call TRBD2 (6 bases). The V end was cut by 0 bases, the J end by 2 bases, with 17 bases between. The CDR3 contains 17 residues. In germline, CDR1 is LGHNA, CDR2 YNFKEQ.

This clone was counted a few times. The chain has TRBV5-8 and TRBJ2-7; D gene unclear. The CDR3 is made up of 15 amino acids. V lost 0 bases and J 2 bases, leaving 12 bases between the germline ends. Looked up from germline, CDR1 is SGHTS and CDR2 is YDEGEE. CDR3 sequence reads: CASSLAAQTTYEQYF. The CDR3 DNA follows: TGTGCCAGCAGCTTGGCCGCACAGACCACCTACGAGCAGTACTTC.

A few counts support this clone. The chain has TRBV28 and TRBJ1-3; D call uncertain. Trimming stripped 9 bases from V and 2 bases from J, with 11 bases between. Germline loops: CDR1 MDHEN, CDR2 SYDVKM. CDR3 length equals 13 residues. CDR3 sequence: CASQSGAGNTIYF. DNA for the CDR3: TGTGCCAGTCAGTCGGGTGCTGGAAACACCATATATTTT. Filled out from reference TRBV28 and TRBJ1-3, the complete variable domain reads DVKVTQSSRYLVKRTGEKVFLECVQDMDHENMFWYRQDPGLGLRLIYFSYDVKMKEKGDIPEGYSVSREKKERFSLILESASTNQTSMYLCASQSGAGNTIYFGEGSWLTVV.